The 3 T cell receptor beta chains reported below all come from one sample, sequenced in a study of CD8 T cells in Susac syndrome. It was with random hexamers that roughly 0.5 to 1 ug RNA was reverse transcribed. A single record per CDR3 protein comes from TCRdb applying MiXCR to the immunoSEQ multiplex PCR reads. The profile shows about 300,000 distinct CDR3 sequences, over 75% of them singletons. The sequenced material came from CD8+ T cells from PBMCs. These receptors came from a human donor with multiple sclerosis.

CDR3 in amino acids: CASSLLTGGKNEQYF. For the CDR3, the DNA is TGTGCCAGCAGTTTACTTACAGGGGGCAAAAACGAGCAGTACTTC. V and J are TRBV28 and TRBJ2-7; 9 bases are shared with TRBD1. Looked up from germline, CDR1 is MDHEN and CDR2 is SYDVKM. The junction had 7 bases not matched to a gene; V was cut back by 2 bases and J by 5 bases. The CDR3 is 15 amino acids.

J is TRBJ2-6 and V is TRBV29-1; D remains ambiguous. The germline V gene has CDR1 SQVTM and CDR2 ANQGSEA. The V gene lost 1 base and the J gene lost 4 bases, with 8 bases spanning the gap. CDR3 length: 14 amino acids. CDR3 DNA sequence: TGCAGCGTTGAAGGGTCCGCCGGGGCCAACGTCCTGACTTTC. Residues: CSVEGSAGANVLTF.

The chain carries TRBV7-9 and TRBJ1-2; TRBD1 matches at 8 bases. The CDR3 sequence is 16 residues long. With V trimmed by 1 base and J by 6 bases, 10 bases remained unmatched. Germline V CDR1 and CDR2: SEHNR, FQNEAQ (reference sequence). As DNA, the CDR3 is TGTGCCAGCAGCTTAGGCCCCCTGGACAGGGTACATGGCTACACCTTC. It codes for CASSLGPLDRVHGYTF. Using reference TRBV7-9 and TRBJ1-2 for the parts outside the CDR3, the full variable domain is DTGVSQNPRHKITKRGQNVTFRCDPISEHNRLYWYRQTLGQGPEFLTYFQNEAQLEKSRLLSDRFSAERPKGSFSTLEIQRTEQGDSAMYLCASSLGPLDRVHGYTFGSGTRLTVV.